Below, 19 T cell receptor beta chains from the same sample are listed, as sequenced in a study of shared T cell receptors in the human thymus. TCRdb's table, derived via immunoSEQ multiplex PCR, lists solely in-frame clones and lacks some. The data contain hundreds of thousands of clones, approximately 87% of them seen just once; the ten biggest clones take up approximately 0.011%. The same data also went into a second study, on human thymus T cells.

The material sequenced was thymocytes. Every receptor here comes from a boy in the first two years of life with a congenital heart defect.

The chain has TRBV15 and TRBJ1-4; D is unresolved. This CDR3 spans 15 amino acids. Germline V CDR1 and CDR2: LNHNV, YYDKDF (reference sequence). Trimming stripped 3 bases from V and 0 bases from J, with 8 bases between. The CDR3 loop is CATSRAVATNEKLFF. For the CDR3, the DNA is TGTGCCACCAGCAGGGCGGTAGCAACTAATGAAAAACTGTTTTTT.

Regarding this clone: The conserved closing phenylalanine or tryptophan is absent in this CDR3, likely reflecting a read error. For the CDR3, the DNA is TGTGCCAGCAGCCATCTGACAGGGGACTCCTACGAGCAGTACTCC. Translated: CASSHLTGDSYEQYS. This chain connects TRBV14 to TRBJ2-7; TRBD1 aligns across 8 bases. The germline CDR1 and CDR2 sequences are SGHDN and FVKESK. The junction had 4 bases not matched to a gene; V was cut back by 3 bases and J by 0 bases. The CDR3 runs to 15 residues.

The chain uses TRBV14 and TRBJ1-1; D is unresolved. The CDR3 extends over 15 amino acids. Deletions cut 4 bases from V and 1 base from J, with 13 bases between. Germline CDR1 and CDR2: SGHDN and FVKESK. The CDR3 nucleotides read TGTGCCAGCAGCCCAGTATATCGCGGGAACACTGAAGCTTTCTTT. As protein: CASSPVYRGNTEAFF.

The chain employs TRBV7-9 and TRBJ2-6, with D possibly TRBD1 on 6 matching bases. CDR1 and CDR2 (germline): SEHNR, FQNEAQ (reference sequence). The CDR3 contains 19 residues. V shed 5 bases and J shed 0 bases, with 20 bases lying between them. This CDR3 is CASSPFRDNLHSGANVLTF. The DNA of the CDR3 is TGTGCCAGCAGCCCGTTCCGGGACAACCTCCACTCTGGGGCCAACGTCCTGACTTTC.

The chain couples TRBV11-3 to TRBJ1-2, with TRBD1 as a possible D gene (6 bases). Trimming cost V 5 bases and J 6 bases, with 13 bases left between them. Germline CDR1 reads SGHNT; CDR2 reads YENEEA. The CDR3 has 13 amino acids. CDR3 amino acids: CASSKLQGNGYTF. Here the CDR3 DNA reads TGTGCCAGCAGCAAGTTACAGGGTAATGGCTACACCTTC.

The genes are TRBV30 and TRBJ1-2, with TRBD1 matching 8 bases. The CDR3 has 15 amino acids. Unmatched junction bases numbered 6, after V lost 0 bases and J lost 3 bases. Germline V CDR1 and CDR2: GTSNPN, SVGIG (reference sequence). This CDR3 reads CAWSVGDRRYYGYTF. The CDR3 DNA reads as TGTGCCTGGAGTGTGGGGGACAGGAGGTACTATGGCTACACCTTC.

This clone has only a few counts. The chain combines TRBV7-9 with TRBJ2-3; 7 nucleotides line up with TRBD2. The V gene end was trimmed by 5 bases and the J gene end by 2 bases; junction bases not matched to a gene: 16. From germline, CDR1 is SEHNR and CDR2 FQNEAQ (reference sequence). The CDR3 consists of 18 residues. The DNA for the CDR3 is TGTGCCAGCAGCCCTGTCGTTGAGGGCCGGGGGGTCACAGATACGCAGTATTTT. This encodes CASSPVVEGRGVTDTQYF.

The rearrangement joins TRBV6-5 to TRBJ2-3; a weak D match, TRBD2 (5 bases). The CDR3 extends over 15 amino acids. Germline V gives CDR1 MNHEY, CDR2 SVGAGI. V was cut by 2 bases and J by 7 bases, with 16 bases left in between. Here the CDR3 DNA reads TGTGCCAGCAGTTACGGCGACCCGGGGTGGCATACGCAGTATTTT. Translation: CASSYGDPGWHTQYF.

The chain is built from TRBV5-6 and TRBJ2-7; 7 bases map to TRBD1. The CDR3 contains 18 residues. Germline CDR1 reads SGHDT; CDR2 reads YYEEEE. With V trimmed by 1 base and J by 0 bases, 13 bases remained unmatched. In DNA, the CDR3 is TGTGCCAGCAGCTTGAGGGGTTCAAGGGGGCCCCTCTCCTACGAGCAGTACTTC. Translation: CASSLRGSRGPLSYEQYF.

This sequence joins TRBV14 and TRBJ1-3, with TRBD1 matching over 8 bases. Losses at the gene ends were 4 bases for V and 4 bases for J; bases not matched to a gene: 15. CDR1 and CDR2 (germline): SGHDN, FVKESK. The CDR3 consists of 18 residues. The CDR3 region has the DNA TGTGCCAGCAGCCCGGACCGGATGAGACAGGGGTCCGGAAACACCATATATTTT. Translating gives CASSPDRMRQGSGNTIYF. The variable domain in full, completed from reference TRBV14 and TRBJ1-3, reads EAGVTQFPSHSVIEKGQTVTLRCDPISGHDNLYWYRRVMGKEIKFLLHFVKESKQDESGMPNNRFLAERTGGTYSTLKVQPAELEDSGVYFCASSPDRMRQGSGNTIYFGEGSWLTVV.

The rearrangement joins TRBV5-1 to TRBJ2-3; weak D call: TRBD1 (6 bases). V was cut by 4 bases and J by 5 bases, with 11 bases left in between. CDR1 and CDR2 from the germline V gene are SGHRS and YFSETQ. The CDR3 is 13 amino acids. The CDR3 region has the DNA TGCGCCAGCAGCCCGGGCAGGGGAGATACGCAGTATTTT. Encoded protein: CASSPGRGDTQYF.

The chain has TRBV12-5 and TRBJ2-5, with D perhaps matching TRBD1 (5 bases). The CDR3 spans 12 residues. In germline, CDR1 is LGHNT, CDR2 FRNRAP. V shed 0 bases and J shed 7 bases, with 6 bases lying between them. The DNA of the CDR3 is TGTGCTAGTGGTTTGGTAAGGGGGACCCAGTACTTC. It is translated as CASGLVRGTQYF.

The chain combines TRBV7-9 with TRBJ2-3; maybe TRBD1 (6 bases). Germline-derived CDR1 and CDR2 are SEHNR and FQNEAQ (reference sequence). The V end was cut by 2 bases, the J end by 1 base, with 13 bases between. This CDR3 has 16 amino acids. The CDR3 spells CASSLIVRGRTDTQYF. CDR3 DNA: TGTGCCAGCAGCTTAATTGTCAGGGGCCGCACAGATACGCAGTATTTT.

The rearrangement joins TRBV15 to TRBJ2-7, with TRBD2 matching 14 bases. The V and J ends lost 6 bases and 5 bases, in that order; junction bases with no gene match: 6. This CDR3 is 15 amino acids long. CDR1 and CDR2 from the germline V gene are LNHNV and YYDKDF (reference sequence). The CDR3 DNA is TGTGCCACCAGAATCGGACTAGCGGGAGGAAACGAGCAGTACTTC. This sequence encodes CATRIGLAGGNEQYF.

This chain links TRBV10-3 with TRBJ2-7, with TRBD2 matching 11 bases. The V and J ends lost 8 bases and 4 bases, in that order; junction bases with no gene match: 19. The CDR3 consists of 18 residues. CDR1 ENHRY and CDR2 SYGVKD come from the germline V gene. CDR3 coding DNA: TGTGCCATCCGGCGGGCTAGCGGGAGGAAGTCTCTAGAGTACGAGCAGTACTTC. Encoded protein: CAIRRASGRKSLEYEQYF.

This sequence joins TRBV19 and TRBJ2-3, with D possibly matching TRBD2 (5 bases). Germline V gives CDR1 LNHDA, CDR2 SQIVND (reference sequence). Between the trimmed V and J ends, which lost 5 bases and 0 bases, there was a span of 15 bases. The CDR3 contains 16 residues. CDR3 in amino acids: CASSPGVALSTDTQYF. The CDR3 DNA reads TGTGCCAGTAGTCCTGGGGTAGCGCTGAGCACAGATACGCAGTATTTT.

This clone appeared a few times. DNA of the CDR3: TGTGCCAGTAGTATCGGGACAAAGAACACTGAAGCTTTCTTT. Translating gives CASSIGTKNTEAFF. The V call is TRBV19, the J call TRBJ1-1; a weak D match, TRBD1 (6 bases). The CDR3 spans 14 residues. Between the trimmed V and J ends, which lost 3 bases and 1 base, there was a span of 9 bases. Germline V gene sequence: CDR1 LNHDA, CDR2 SQIVND (reference sequence).

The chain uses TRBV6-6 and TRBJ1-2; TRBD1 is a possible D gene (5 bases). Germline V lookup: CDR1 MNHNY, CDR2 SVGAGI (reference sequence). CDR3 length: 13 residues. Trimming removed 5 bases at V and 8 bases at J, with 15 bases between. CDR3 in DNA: TGTGCCAGCAGTGACAGAGGTCTTCGGGGCTACACCTTC. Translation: CASSDRGLRGYTF.

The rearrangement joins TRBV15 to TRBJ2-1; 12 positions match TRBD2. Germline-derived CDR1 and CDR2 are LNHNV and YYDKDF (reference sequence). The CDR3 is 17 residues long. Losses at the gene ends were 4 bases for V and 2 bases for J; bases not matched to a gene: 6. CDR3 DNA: TGTGCCACCAGCAATTCTAGCGGGAGGGCCACCTACAATGAGCAGTTCTTC. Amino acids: CATSNSSGRATYNEQFF.